The rows below give T cell receptor beta chains drawn from one sample of a study of blood T cell repertoires in COVID-19. Sequencing was performed with immunoSEQ multiplex PCR; in TCRdb, only in-frame clones are kept and a portion is missing. The sample lists tens of thousands of clones, roughly 83% occurring once. The source material was peripheral blood. Receptor source: an elderly man with acute or convalescent COVID-19. CDR3s include the opening cysteine and the closing phenylalanine or tryptophan. The D gene is left open where the match is weak. For some rows the clone size is stated as once, few or many, or as a class when expanded; others skip it.

clone size: .; V gene: TRBV5-4; CDR3 length: 14; D gene: TRBD1; J gene: TRBJ1-2; CDR3 protein: CASSSTGPDRGYTF; CDR3 DNA: TGTGCCAGCAGCTCGACAGGGCCTGATCGGGGCTACACCTTC
clone size: once; V gene: TRBV28; CDR3 length: 15; D gene: .; J gene: TRBJ2-7; CDR3 protein: CASRTTRQNSYEQYF; CDR3 DNA: TGTGCCAGCAGAACTACTAGGCAAAACTCCTACGAGCAGTACTTC
clone size: once; V gene: TRBV29-1; CDR3 length: 16; D gene: .; J gene: TRBJ1-2; CDR3 protein: CSVEGPGQGPSFGYTF; CDR3 DNA: TGCAGCGTTGAAGGGCCCGGACAAGGCCCTTCTTTTGGCTACACCTTC
clone size: .; V gene: TRBV19; CDR3 length: 16; D gene: .; J gene: TRBJ2-1; CDR3 protein: CASSIRYRSVYNEQFF; CDR3 DNA: TGTGCCAGTAGTATACGTTACCGGAGCGTTTACAATGAGCAGTTCTTC
clone size: .; V gene: TRBV7-9; CDR3 length: 15; D gene: .; J gene: TRBJ2-3; CDR3 protein: CASSLAGPASDTQYF; CDR3 DNA: TGTGCCAGCAGCTTAGCCGGTCCCGCCTCGGATACGCAGTATTTT
clone size: .; V gene: TRBV4-3; CDR3 length: 13; D gene: .; J gene: TRBJ2-7; CDR3 protein: CASSQDRTYEQYF; CDR3 DNA: TGCGCCAGCAGCCAAGACAGGACCTACGAGCAGTACTTC
clone size: .; V gene: TRBV30; CDR3 length: 14; D gene: .; J gene: TRBJ2-5; CDR3 protein: CAWRNRAGGETQYF; CDR3 DNA: TGTGCCTGGAGAAACAGGGCGGGTGGAGAGACCCAGTACTTC
clone size: .; V gene: TRBV2; CDR3 length: 14; D gene: TRBD1; J gene: TRBJ2-5; CDR3 protein: CASSEVTGPATQYF; CDR3 DNA: TGTGCCAGCAGTGAAGTGACAGGGCCCGCGACCCAGTACTTC
clone size: .; V gene: TRBV7-9; CDR3 length: 15; D gene: .; J gene: TRBJ1-2; CDR3 protein: CASSPAAGQFYGYTF; CDR3 DNA: TGTGCCAGCAGCCCAGCAGCGGGACAATTCTATGGCTACACCTTC
clone size: .; V gene: TRBV4-3; CDR3 length: 17; D gene: .; J gene: TRBJ2-3; CDR3 protein: CASSPQSGQISTDTQYF; CDR3 DNA: TGCGCCAGCAGTCCCCAGAGCGGACAGATAAGCACAGATACGCAGTATTTT
clone size: .; V gene: TRBV18; CDR3 length: 14; D gene: .; J gene: TRBJ1-5; CDR3 protein: CASSKNGGLQPQHF; CDR3 DNA: TGTGCCAGCTCGAAGAATGGCGGTCTCCAGCCCCAGCATTTT
clone size: .; V gene: TRBV28; CDR3 length: 11; D gene: .; J gene: TRBJ1-2; CDR3 protein: CASSVNYGYTF; CDR3 DNA: TGTGCCAGCAGTGTAAACTATGGCTACACCTTC
clone size: .; V gene: TRBV7-2; CDR3 length: 14; D gene: TRBD2; J gene: TRBJ2-3; CDR3 protein: CASSLRLAIDTQYF; CDR3 DNA: TGTGCCAGCAGCCTAAGACTAGCGATAGATACGCAGTATTTT
clone size: once; V gene: TRBV13; CDR3 length: 14; D gene: .; J gene: TRBJ2-2; CDR3 protein: CASSADSNTGELFF; CDR3 DNA: TGTGCCAGCAGCGCTGACAGCAACACCGGGGAGCTGTTTTTT
clone size: once; V gene: TRBV19; CDR3 length: 13; D gene: .; J gene: TRBJ1-2; CDR3 protein: CASSPLDSYGYTF; CDR3 DNA: TGTGCCAGTAGTCCTCTGGACAGCTATGGCTACACCTTC
clone size: .; V gene: TRBV11-3; CDR3 length: 16; D gene: TRBD1; J gene: TRBJ1-3; CDR3 protein: CASSLSGQGYGNTIYF; CDR3 DNA: TGTGCCAGCAGCTTATCAGGACAGGGGTACGGAAACACCATATATTTT
clone size: .; V gene: TRBV28; CDR3 length: 12; D gene: .; J gene: TRBJ1-2; CDR3 protein: CASGDTRGGYTF; CDR3 DNA: TGTGCCAGCGGGGACACTCGGGGTGGCTACACCTTC
clone size: .; V gene: TRBV6-6; CDR3 length: 15; D gene: .; J gene: TRBJ2-1; CDR3 protein: CASRTAGGEYNEQFF; CDR3 DNA: TGTGCCAGCCGTACGGCCGGGGGAGAATACAATGAGCAGTTCTTC
clone size: .; V gene: TRBV28; CDR3 length: 16; D gene: .; J gene: TRBJ1-4; CDR3 protein: CASSLTSGGTNEKLFF; CDR3 DNA: TGTGCCAGCAGTTTAACATCTGGCGGAACTAATGAAAAACTGTTTTTT
clone size: .; V gene: TRBV6-1; CDR3 length: 16; D gene: .; J gene: TRBJ1-5; CDR3 protein: CASSEVDTYSNQPQHF; CDR3 DNA: TGTGCCAGCAGTGAAGTGGACACTTATAGCAATCAGCCCCAGCATTTT
clone size: .; V gene: TRBV6-2/TRBV6-3; CDR3 length: 15; D gene: TRBD1; J gene: TRBJ1-6; CDR3 protein: CASSTSQQGIAPLHF; CDR3 DNA: TGTGCCAGCAGTACATCACAACAGGGGATCGCACCCCTCCACTTT
clone size: .; V gene: TRBV4-1; CDR3 length: 15; D gene: TRBD2; J gene: TRBJ2-7; CDR3 protein: CASSQFGGDTYEQYF; CDR3 DNA: TGCGCCAGCAGCCAATTCGGGGGGGACACCTACGAGCAGTACTTC
clone size: .; V gene: TRBV6-5; CDR3 length: 13; D gene: .; J gene: TRBJ2-1; CDR3 protein: CASSLDSYNEQFF; CDR3 DNA: TGTGCCAGCAGTCTAGACAGTTACAATGAGCAGTTCTTC
clone size: .; V gene: TRBV6-5; CDR3 length: 14; D gene: TRBD1; J gene: TRBJ1-1; CDR3 protein: CASSLQGSGTEAFF; CDR3 DNA: TGTGCCAGCAGTTTACAGGGGTCAGGCACTGAAGCTTTCTTT
clone size: .; V gene: TRBV5-8; CDR3 length: 15; D gene: .; J gene: TRBJ2-3; CDR3 protein: CASSLGGANTDTQYF; CDR3 DNA: TGTGCCAGCAGCTTGGGAGGAGCGAACACAGATACGCAGTATTTT
clone size: .; V gene: TRBV24-1; CDR3 length: 13; D gene: .; J gene: TRBJ2-1; CDR3 protein: CATQDSSYNEQFF; CDR3 DNA: TGTGCCACTCAGGACAGCTCTTACAATGAGCAGTTCTTC
clone size: .; V gene: TRBV11-3; CDR3 length: 15; D gene: TRBD2; J gene: TRBJ2-3; CDR3 protein: CASSLGGGSTDTQYF; CDR3 DNA: TGTGCCAGCAGCTTAGGCGGGGGTAGCACAGATACGCAGTATTTT
clone size: .; V gene: TRBV28; CDR3 length: 15; D gene: TRBD1; J gene: TRBJ2-7; CDR3 protein: CASSQGQSITYEQYF; CDR3 DNA: TGTGCCAGCAGTCAGGGACAGAGTATTACCTACGAGCAGTACTTC
clone size: .; V gene: TRBV7-8; CDR3 length: 14; D gene: TRBD1; J gene: TRBJ1-4; CDR3 protein: CASSPGQGNEKLFF; CDR3 DNA: TGTGCCAGCTCACCGGGACAGGGGAATGAAAAACTGTTTTTT
clone size: .; V gene: TRBV6-2/TRBV6-3; CDR3 length: 16; D gene: TRBD1; J gene: TRBJ2-1; CDR3 protein: CASSYPAQGGVDEQFF; CDR3 DNA: TGTGCCAGCAGTTACCCGGCACAGGGGGGTGTCGATGAGCAGTTCTTC